This record concerns one TCR beta chain sequence. In the authors' methods: The authors estimated nucleated cell counts from reference gene primer amplification. The assay was immunoSEQ multiplex PCR, and TCRdb's table has in-frame clones only and misses some. The V and J calls and clone size were taken over from that table, and D and trimming were inferred from the DNA. Of about 420,000 clones listed, around 90% are singletons. The sample belongs to a study of blood T cell repertoires in COVID-19. About the research overall: Acute and convalescent COVID-19 samples came from the United States, Italy and Spain. In each case, the material was cDNA or gDNA derived from T cells, B-cell-depleted T cells, or PBMCs.

V lost 6 bases and J lost 0, with 15 bases in between. This CDR3 is built from 15 residues. Germline CDR1 is MNHEY and CDR2 is SMNVEV (reference sequence). The chain carries TRBV27 and TRBJ2-7, with D unresolved. The receptor's source is a man aged 18 to 29 with COVID-19, enrolled during active disease. Sequences were obtained from peripheral blood. This CDR3 is CASRTKPSISYEQYF. CDR3 DNA: TGTGCCAGCAGAACGAAGCCATCCATCTCCTACGAGCAGTACTTC.